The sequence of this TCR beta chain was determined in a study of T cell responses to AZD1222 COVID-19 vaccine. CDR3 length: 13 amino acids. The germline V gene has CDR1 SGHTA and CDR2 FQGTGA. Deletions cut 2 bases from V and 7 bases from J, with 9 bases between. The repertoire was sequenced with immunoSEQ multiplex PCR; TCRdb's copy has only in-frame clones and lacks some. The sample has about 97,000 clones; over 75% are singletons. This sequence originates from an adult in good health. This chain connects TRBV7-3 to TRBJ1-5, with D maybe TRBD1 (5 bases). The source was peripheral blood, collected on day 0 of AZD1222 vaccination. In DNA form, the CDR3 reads TGTGCCAGCAGCTTACATGGGGGGCAGCCCCAGCATTTT. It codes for CASSLHGGQPQHF.